Presented here are 2 T cell receptor beta chains from one specimen sequenced in a study of shared clonotypes between healthy human individuals. CD45RO-negative cells were positively selected for CCR7, leaving out terminally differentiated effector memory CD45RA+ cells. Libraries were prepared by immunoSEQ multiplex PCR; TCRdb keeps only in-frame clonotypes and omits some of them. The profile shows around 2.1 million clones, about 93% of them singletons. Material: naive CD8+ T cells from PBMCs. These receptors all come from a man aged 18-30 years in good health. Some clones in this sample may be carry-over from other donors' samples.

Of note for this clone: In the same sample, other DNA sequences code for this CDR3. The chain uses TRBV28 and TRBJ2-7, with D unresolved. CDR1 and CDR2 from the germline V gene are MDHEN and SYDVKM. The CDR3 length is 11 residues. The V end was cut by 6 bases, the J end by 3 bases, with 6 bases between. The CDR3 region is CASSSVYEQYF. Written as DNA, the CDR3 is TGTGCCAGCAGCTCGGTCTACGAGCAGTACTTC.

This clone was detected only a few times. The DNA for the CDR3 is TGTGCCGACGCTTCAGGGTCTGGCTACACCTTC. This encodes CADASGSGYTF. The chain joins TRBV2 to TRBJ1-2, with a tentative D call TRBD1 (5 bases). V was clipped by 11 bases and J by 7 bases, with 14 bases between them. CDR3 length: 11 amino acids. The germline V gene has CDR1 SNHLY and CDR2 FYNNEI.